The 26 T cell receptor beta chains below were found in one sample sequenced in a study of technical replicates of blood from several donors. Here immunoSEQ multiplex PCR was the method, and the copy in TCRdb shows in-frame clones only, minus some. This sample has around 76,000 clones, with 80% to 95% found just once. Material for sequencing was T cells isolated from PBMCs. The receptors originated from a human donor in good health.

This chain connects TRBV29-1 to TRBJ2-7, with D maybe TRBD1 (6 bases). The CDR3 covers 15 residues. Germline CDR1 and CDR2: SQVTM and ANQGSEA. The V end lost 3 bases, the J end lost 1 base, and 16 bases lay between the germline ends. CDR3 nucleotide sequence: TGCAGCGTTGAGGACAGAGGTCCCCATTCCTACGAGCAGTACTTC. It encodes CSVEDRGPHSYEQYF.

The chain joins TRBV30 to TRBJ2-7; no clear D gene. CDR3 size: 13 residues. Trimming took off 1 base at V and 0 bases at J, with 7 bases between the two ends. The germline V gene has CDR1 GTSNPN and CDR2 SVGIG (reference sequence). The CDR3 is CAWSDSNSYEQYF. DNA for the CDR3: TGTGCCTGGAGTGACTCGAACTCCTACGAGCAGTACTTC.

The CDR3 DNA is TGCGCCAGCAGTCTCAAACTCTCTGGGGCCAACGTCCTGACTTTC. As protein: CASSLKLSGANVLTF. This chain uses TRBV5-1 with TRBJ2-6; D is undetermined. V shed 5 bases and J shed 0 bases, with 9 bases lying between them. Germline CDR1 SGHRS, CDR2 YFSETQ. The CDR3 length is 15 residues.

The count of this clone is one. The chain joins TRBV27 to TRBJ2-3; D not certain. The CDR3 runs 13 residues. CDR1 and CDR2 from the germline V gene are MNHEY and SMNVEV (reference sequence). V shed 0 bases and J shed 4 bases, with 5 bases lying between them. CDR3 nucleotide sequence: TGTGCCAGCAGTTTATCTGCGGCAGATACGCAGTATTTT. Protein product: CASSLSAADTQYF.

The CDR3 DNA follows: TGTGCCAGCAGTTACACCGGGACAGGTGGTGATCAGCCCCAGCATTTT. Translated, it gives CASSYTGTGGDQPQHF. V usage is TRBV6-5 and J usage is TRBJ1-5; TRBD1 matches 8 bases. CDR1 and CDR2 from the germline V gene are MNHEY and SVGAGI. The CDR3 is 16 residues long. J gave up 5 bases and V 2 bases, and 8 bases lay outside the gene matches.

In DNA form, the CDR3 reads TGCGCCAGCGGGCCTCTCTACGAGCAGTACTTC. It yields the protein CASGPLYEQYF. The V gene is TRBV10-2, the J gene TRBJ2-7, with D unclear. CDR1 is WSHSY and CDR2 is SAAADI in the germline V gene. With 8 bases removed from V and 3 bases from J, the gap between germline ends came to 8 bases. This CDR3 has 11 amino acids.

This clone was observed a single time. This chain links TRBV5-1 with TRBJ1-4, with no clear D. The V and J ends lost 2 bases and 5 bases respectively, with 7 bases between them. The CDR3 contains 13 residues. CDR1 and CDR2 from the germline V gene are SGHRS and YFSETQ. CDR3 DNA sequence: TGCGCCAGCAGCTTAACCACAAATGAAAAACTGTTTTTT. Its translation is CASSLTTNEKLFF.

The rearrangement links TRBV11-3 to TRBJ1-1; no definite D call. Germline assignment: CDR1 SGHNT and CDR2 YENEEA. This CDR3 contains 14 residues. Between the trimmed V and J ends, which lost 0 bases and 4 bases, there was a span of 9 bases. In DNA form, the CDR3 reads TGTGCCAGCAGCTTAGAAGGGAGTGCCACTGAAGCTTTCTTT. As protein: CASSLEGSATEAFF.

The chain joins TRBV5-5 to TRBJ2-2, with 7 bases that match TRBD2. J lost 1 base, V lost 2 bases, and 2 bases had no gene match. Germline assignment: CDR1 SGHKS and CDR2 YYEKEE (reference sequence). The CDR3 covers 15 residues. CDR3 protein: CASSLGGRNTGELFF. The CDR3 DNA reads TGTGCCAGCAGCTTAGGCGGGAGGAACACCGGGGAGCTGTTTTTT.

The chain uses TRBV18 and TRBJ2-3; no reliable D call. Germline CDR1 reads KGHSH; CDR2 reads LQKENI. The CDR3 runs to 15 residues. V dropped 7 bases and J dropped 3 bases, with 17 bases sitting between them. The CDR3 protein is CASLYSNPPTDTQYF. DNA for the CDR3: TGTGCCAGCTTATATTCTAACCCCCCGACAGATACGCAGTATTTT.

This clone was detected only a few times. CDR3 sequence: CASSSPVPNTEAFF. DNA of the CDR3: TGTGCCAGCAGTTCGCCGGTGCCGAACACTGAAGCTTTCTTT. The rearrangement joins TRBV28 to TRBJ1-1; D is undetermined. This CDR3 has 14 residues. Germline lookup yields CDR1 MDHEN and CDR2 SYDVKM. Trimming stripped 4 bases from V and 1 base from J, with 10 bases between. The variable domain in full, with the rest retrieved from reference TRBV28 and TRBJ1-1, is DVKVTQSSRYLVKRTGEKVFLECVQDMDHENMFWYRQDPGLGLRLIYFSYDVKMKEKGDIPEGYSVSREKKERFSLILESASTNQTSMYLCASSSPVPNTEAFFGQGTRLTVV.

The chain carries TRBV18 and TRBJ1-5, with a tentative D call TRBD1 (6 bases). V lost 2 bases to trimming and J lost 4 bases, with 12 bases between them. This CDR3 is built from 15 residues. Germline CDR1 and CDR2: KGHSH and LQKENI. The CDR3 reads CASSPTDRPNQPQHF. In nucleotides, the CDR3 is TGTGCCAGCTCACCAACGGACAGACCTAATCAGCCCCAGCATTTT.

V and J are TRBV19 and TRBJ1-4; no definite D call. V lost 6 bases, J lost 8 bases, and 16 bases lay in between. The germline V gene has CDR1 LNHDA and CDR2 SQIVND (reference sequence). This CDR3 comprises 14 residues. CDR3 sequence: CASRPSGPGEKLFF. Written as DNA, the CDR3 is TGTGCCAGTAGGCCGAGCGGACCCGGCGAAAAACTGTTTTTT.

The chain uses TRBV27 and TRBJ2-1, with a tentative D call TRBD1 (5 bases). CDR1 is MNHEY, CDR2 SMNVEV, per germline (reference sequence). V shed 5 bases and J shed 6 bases, with 11 bases lying between them. The CDR3 spans 13 residues. CDR3 sequence reads: CASSHTGVNEQFF. CDR3 in DNA: TGTGCCAGCAGTCATACAGGAGTCAATGAGCAGTTCTTC.

The chain uses TRBV5-1 and TRBJ1-2; maybe TRBD1 (5 bases). Trimming stripped 6 bases from V and 4 bases from J, with 19 bases between. This CDR3 comprises 15 residues. Germline V gene lookup returns CDR1 SGHRS and CDR2 YFSETQ. CDR3 DNA sequence: TGCGCCAGCATCCCGGATCCCGGGACTACCTATGGCTACACCTTC. Translating it yields CASIPDPGTTYGYTF.

V is TRBV7-6 and J is TRBJ2-7, with a tentative D call TRBD2 (6 bases). Germline-derived CDR1 and CDR2 are SGHVS and FNYEAQ. V lost 1 base, J lost 2 bases, and 9 bases lay in between. This CDR3 contains 14 residues. CDR3 sequence reads: CASSLVAGPYEQYF. In DNA, the CDR3 is TGTGCCAGCAGCTTAGTTGCGGGACCCTACGAGCAGTACTTC.

The rearrangement links TRBV11-3 to TRBJ2-7, with 7 bases fitting TRBD2. The CDR3 runs to 14 residues. J lost 4 bases, V lost 5 bases, and 8 bases had no gene match. Germline CDR1 and CDR2: SGHNT and YENEEA. CDR3 residues: CASSGKSGIYEQYF. The CDR3 DNA reads as TGTGCCAGCAGCGGAAAGAGCGGGATTTACGAGCAGTACTTC.

The rearrangement uses TRBV5-4 and TRBJ2-7; tentatively, D is TRBD2 (6 bases). Trimming cost V 4 bases and J 7 bases, with 21 bases left between them. The CDR3 spans 15 residues. Germline V gene data show CDR1 as SGHNT and CDR2 as YYREEE (reference sequence). The CDR3 DNA is TGTGCCAGCAGCCTCCCGGGACGGGAGATTAGTGAGCAGTACTTC. Its protein is CASSLPGREISEQYF.

The rearrangement uses TRBV7-6 and TRBJ1-4, with D maybe TRBD1 (5 bases). This CDR3 has 13 amino acids. Germline CDR1 and CDR2: SGHVS and FNYEAQ. Trimming pared 2 bases from V and 8 bases from J, leaving 9 bases between. CDR3 amino acids: CASSLSGNEKLFF. As DNA, the CDR3 is TGTGCCAGCAGCTTATCAGGGAACGAAAAACTGTTTTTT.

The J gene is TRBJ2-1, the V gene TRBV7-8; 11 bases are a match to TRBD2. Germline values: CDR1 SGHVS, CDR2 FQNEAQ. Germline trimming cut 1 base from V and 6 bases from J; bases unmatched to any gene: 14. The CDR3 covers 19 residues. The CDR3: CASSLEVGRWLAGGNEQFF. DNA for the CDR3: TGTGCCAGCAGCTTAGAGGTGGGACGGTGGCTAGCGGGAGGCAATGAGCAGTTCTTC. Full variable domain (remainder filled in from reference TRBV7-8 and TRBJ2-1): GAGVSQSPRYKVAKRGQDVALRCDPISGHVSLFWYQQALGQGPEFLTYFQNEAQLDKSGLPSDRFFAERPEGSVSTLKIQRTQQEDSAVYLCASSLEVGRWLAGGNEQFFGPGTRLTVL.

The J gene is TRBJ1-2, the V gene TRBV9, with D uncertain. The CDR3 has 16 amino acids. Germline V gene sequence: CDR1 SGDLS, CDR2 YYNGEE. Deletions cut 0 bases from V and 6 bases from J, with 18 bases between. CDR3 coding DNA: TGTGCCAGCAGCGTAGTCCCCACGTCGGGGTACGATGGCTACACCTTC. Translation: CASSVVPTSGYDGYTF. Supplemented by reference TRBV9 and TRBJ1-2, the full variable domain reads DSGVTQTPKHLITATGQRVTLRCSPRSGDLSVYWYQQSLDQGLQFLIQYYNGEERAKGNILERFSAQQFPDLHSELNLSSLELGDSALYFCASSVVPTSGYDGYTFGSGTRLTVV.

This clone was seen more than once but under ten times. The CDR3 loop is CASSQTMGKSGPTEAFF. The CDR3 region has the DNA TGTGCCAGCAGCCAAACGATGGGGAAGAGCGGACCAACTGAAGCTTTCTTT. The chain is built from TRBV14 and TRBJ1-1; D remains ambiguous. Trimming cost V 2 bases and J 5 bases, with 21 bases left between them. There are 17 residues in the CDR3. CDR1 and CDR2 from the germline V gene are SGHDN and FVKESK.

CDR3 bases: TGCGCCAGCAGCTTGGTTAGCTACAATGAGCAGTTCTTC. This encodes CASSLVSYNEQFF. The chain links TRBV5-1 to TRBJ2-1, with D uncertain. The CDR3 is made up of 13 amino acids. The germline V gene has CDR1 SGHRS and CDR2 YFSETQ. Trimming removed 0 bases at V and 3 bases at J, with 4 bases between. Drawing the rest from reference TRBV5-1 and TRBJ2-1, the complete variable domain is KAGVTQTPRYLIKTRGQQVTLSCSPISGHRSVSWYQQTPGQGLQFLFEYFSETQRNKGNFPGRFSGRQFSNSRSEMNVSTLELGDSALYLCASSLVSYNEQFFGPGTRLTVL.

This chain links TRBV19 with TRBJ2-3, with D perhaps matching TRBD2 (6 bases). CDR3 size: 16 residues. CDR1 and CDR2 (germline): LNHDA, SQIVND (reference sequence). V was trimmed by 3 bases and J by 2 bases, leaving 15 bases between them. The CDR3 DNA sequence: TGTGCCAGTAGTATTGACATCGGCGGGATCACAGATACGCAGTATTTT. This codes for CASSIDIGGITDTQYF.

This clone was seen just once. The chain's CDR3 is CASSPKTGTRFYEQYF. The CDR3 DNA reads as TGTGCCAGCAGCCCCAAGACCGGGACTAGGTTTTACGAGCAGTACTTC. The chain is built from TRBV27 and TRBJ2-7; 8 bases are a match to TRBD2. Trimming at V came to 6 bases and at J to 4 bases, leaving 14 bases not matched to a gene. Germline assignment: CDR1 MNHEY and CDR2 SMNVEV (reference sequence). The CDR3 spans 16 residues.

The gene calls are TRBV4-1 and TRBJ1-4; D perhaps matches TRBD1 (5 bases). CDR3 length equals 16 residues. Germline V gene sequence: CDR1 MGHRA, CDR2 YSYEKL. The V gene lost 4 bases and the J gene lost 8 bases, with 20 bases spanning the gap. The CDR3 region is CASSPENRLLGEKLFF. CDR3 DNA sequence: TGCGCCAGCAGCCCCGAGAACAGGTTACTCGGGGAAAAACTGTTTTTT.